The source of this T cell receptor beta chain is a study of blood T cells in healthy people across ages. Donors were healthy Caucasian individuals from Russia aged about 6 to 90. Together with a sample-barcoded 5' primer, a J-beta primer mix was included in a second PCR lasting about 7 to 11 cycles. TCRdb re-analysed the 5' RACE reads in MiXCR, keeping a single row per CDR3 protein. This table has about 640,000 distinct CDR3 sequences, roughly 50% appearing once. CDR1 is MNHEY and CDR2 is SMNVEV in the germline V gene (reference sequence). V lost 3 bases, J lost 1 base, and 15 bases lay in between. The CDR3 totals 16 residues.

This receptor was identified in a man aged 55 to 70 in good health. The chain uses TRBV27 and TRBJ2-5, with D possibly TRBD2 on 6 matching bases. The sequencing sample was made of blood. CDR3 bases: TGTGCCAGCAGTTTGCGAGGTTGGAGGGGCCAAGAGACCCAGTACTTC. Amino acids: CASSLRGWRGQETQYF.